This TCR beta chain was retrieved from a study of cytomegalovirus exposure and HLA in healthy donors. The study's findings and limits: In a later analysis, HLA-associated beta chains showed higher expansion and lower generation probabilities than comparable chains. A list of about 160 TCR beta chains associated with cytomegalovirus was given.

PCR amplification relied on 60 Vbeta primers (plus 13 Jbeta primers). Produced via immunoSEQ multiplex PCR; TCRdb's table is partial and in-frame only. The table records some 93,000 clones, 78% of them present only once. A note on this clone: Antigen specificity is unknown.

J was trimmed by 1 base and V by 4 bases; bases with no gene match: 8. This CDR3 comprises 16 residues. The germline V gene has CDR1 SGHRS and CDR2 YFSETQ. The sequence was obtained from a woman in her forties in good health and CMV-seronegative. The specimen sequenced was PBMCs. V is TRBV5-1 and J is TRBJ1-5, with TRBD1 matching over 7 bases. CDR3 region: CASSEQGMMSNQPQHF. As DNA, the CDR3 is TGCGCCAGCAGCGAACAGGGGATGATGAGCAATCAGCCCCAGCATTTT.